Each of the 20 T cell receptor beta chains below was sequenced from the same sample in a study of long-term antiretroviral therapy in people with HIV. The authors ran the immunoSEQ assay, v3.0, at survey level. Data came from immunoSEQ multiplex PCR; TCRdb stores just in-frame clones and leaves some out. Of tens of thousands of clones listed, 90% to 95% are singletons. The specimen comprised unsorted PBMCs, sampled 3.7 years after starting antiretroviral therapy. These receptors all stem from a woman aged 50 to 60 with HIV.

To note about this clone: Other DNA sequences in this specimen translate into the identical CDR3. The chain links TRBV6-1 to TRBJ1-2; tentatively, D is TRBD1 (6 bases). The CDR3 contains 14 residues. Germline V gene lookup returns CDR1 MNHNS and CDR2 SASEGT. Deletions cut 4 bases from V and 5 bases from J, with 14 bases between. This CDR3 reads CASSALQGPYGYTF. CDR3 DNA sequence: TGTGCCAGCAGTGCCCTACAGGGCCCATATGGCTACACCTTC.

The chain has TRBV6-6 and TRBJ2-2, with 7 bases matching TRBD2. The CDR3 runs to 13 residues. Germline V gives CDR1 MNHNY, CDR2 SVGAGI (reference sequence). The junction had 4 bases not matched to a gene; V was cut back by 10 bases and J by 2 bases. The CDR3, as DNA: TGTGCCACCCGCGGGAGCAACACCGGGGAGCTGTTTTTT. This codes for CATRGSNTGELFF.

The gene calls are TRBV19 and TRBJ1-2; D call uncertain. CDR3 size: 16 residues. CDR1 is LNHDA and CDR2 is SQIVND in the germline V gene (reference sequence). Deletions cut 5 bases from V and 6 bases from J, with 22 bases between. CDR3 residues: CASSSLIRASFNGYTF. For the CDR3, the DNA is TGTGCCAGTAGTTCCCTTATCCGGGCGAGCTTCAATGGCTACACCTTC.

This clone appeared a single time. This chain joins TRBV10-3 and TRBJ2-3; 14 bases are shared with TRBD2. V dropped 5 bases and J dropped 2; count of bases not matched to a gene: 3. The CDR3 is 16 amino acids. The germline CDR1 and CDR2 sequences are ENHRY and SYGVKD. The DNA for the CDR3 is TGTGCCATCAGTCCGGGACTAGCGGGGGACACAGATACGCAGTATTTT. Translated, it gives CAISPGLAGDTDTQYF.

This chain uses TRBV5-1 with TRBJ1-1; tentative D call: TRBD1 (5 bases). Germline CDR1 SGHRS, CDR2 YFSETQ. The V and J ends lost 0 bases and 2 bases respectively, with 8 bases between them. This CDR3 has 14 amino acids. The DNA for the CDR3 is TGCGCCAGCAGCTTGGGGACAATTAACACTGAAGCTTTCTTT. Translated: CASSLGTINTEAFF.

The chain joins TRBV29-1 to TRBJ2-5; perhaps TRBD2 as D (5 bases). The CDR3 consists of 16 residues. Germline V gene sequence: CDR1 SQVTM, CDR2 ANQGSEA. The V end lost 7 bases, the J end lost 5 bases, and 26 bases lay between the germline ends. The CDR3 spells CSAKGRGLSRRETQYF. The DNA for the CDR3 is TGCAGCGCCAAAGGGCGTGGACTTTCCAGGCGGGAGACCCAGTACTTC.

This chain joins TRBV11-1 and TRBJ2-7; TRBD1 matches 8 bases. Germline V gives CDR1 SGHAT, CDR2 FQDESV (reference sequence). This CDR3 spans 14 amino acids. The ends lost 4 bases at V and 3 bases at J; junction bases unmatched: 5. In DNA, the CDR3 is TGTGCCAGCAGCTCGGACAGGGCTTACTACGAGCAGTACTTC. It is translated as CASSSDRAYYEQYF.

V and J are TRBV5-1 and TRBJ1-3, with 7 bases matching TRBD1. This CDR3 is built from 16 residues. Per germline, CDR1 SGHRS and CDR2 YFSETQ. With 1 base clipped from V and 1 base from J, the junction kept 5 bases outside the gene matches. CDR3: CASSLPPTGSGNTIYF. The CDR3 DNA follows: TGCGCCAGCAGCTTGCCCCCGACAGGGTCTGGAAACACCATATATTTT.

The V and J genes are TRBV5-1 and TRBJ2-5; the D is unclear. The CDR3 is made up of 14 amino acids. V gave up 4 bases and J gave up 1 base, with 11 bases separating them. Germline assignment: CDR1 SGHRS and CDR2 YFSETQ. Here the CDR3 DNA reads TGCGCCAGCAGCCCCCGGAGAGTCCAAGAGACCCAGTACTTC. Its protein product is CASSPRRVQETQYF.

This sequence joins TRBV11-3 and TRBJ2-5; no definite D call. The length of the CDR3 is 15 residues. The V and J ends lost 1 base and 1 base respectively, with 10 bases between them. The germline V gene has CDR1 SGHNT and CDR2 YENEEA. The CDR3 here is CASSLGSTLQETQYF. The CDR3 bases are TGTGCCAGCAGCTTAGGGTCGACACTCCAAGAGACCCAGTACTTC.

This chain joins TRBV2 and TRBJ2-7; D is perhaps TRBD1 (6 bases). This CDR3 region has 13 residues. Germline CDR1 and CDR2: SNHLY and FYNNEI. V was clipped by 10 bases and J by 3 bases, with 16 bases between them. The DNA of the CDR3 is TGTGCCACCGGGGCAGGGGACGTCTACGAGCAGTACTTC. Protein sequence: CATGAGDVYEQYF.

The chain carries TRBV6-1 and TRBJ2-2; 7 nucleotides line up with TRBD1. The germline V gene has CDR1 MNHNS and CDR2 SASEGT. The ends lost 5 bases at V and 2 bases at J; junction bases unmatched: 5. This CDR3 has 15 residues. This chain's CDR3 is CASSPRQGNTGELFF. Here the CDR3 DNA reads TGTGCCAGCAGTCCCCGACAGGGAAACACCGGGGAGCTGTTTTTT.

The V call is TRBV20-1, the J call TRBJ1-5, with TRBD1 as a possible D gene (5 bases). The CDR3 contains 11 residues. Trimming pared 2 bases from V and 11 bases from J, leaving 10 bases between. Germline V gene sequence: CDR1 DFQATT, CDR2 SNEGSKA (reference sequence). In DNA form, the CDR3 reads TGCAGTGCTAGACAGGGCAGGGCCCAGCATTTT. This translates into CSARQGRAQHF.

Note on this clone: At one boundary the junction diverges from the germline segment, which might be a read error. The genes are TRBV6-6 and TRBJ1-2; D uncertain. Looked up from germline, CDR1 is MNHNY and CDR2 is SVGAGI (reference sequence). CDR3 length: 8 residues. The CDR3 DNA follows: TGTGCCAGCAGTTACGGGGTCTTC. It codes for CASSYGVF.

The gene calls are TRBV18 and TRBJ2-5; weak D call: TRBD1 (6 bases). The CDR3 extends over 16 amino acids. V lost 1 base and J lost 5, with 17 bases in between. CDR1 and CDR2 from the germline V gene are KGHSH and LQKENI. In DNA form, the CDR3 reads TGTGCCAGCTCACCACTCTCAGGGGCTGTTATGGAGACCCAGTACTTC. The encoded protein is CASSPLSGAVMETQYF.

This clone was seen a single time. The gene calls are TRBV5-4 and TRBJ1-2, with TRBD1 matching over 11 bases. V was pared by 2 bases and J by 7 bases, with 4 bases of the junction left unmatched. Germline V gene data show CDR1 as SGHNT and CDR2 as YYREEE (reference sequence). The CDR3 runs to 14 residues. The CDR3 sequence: CASSLAGTGGGYTF. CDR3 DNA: TGTGCCAGCAGCTTAGCCGGGACAGGGGGTGGCTACACCTTC.

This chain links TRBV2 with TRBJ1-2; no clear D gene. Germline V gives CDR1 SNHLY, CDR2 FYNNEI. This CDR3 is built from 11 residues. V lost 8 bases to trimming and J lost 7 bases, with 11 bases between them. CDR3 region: CASGILGGYTF. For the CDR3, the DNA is TGTGCCAGCGGGATCCTGGGTGGCTACACCTTC.

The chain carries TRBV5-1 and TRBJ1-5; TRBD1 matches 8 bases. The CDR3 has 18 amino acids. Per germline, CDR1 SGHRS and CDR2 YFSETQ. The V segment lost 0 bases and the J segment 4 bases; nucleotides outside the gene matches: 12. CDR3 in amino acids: CASSLGTGGSGMNQPQHF. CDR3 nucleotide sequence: TGCGCCAGCAGCTTGGGTACAGGGGGGTCGGGAATGAATCAGCCCCAGCATTTT.

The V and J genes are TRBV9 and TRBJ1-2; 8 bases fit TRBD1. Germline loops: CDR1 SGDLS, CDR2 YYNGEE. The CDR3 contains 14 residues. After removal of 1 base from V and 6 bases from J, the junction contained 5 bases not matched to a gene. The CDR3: CASSVFSGGHGYTF. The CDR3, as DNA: TGTGCCAGCAGCGTATTTTCAGGGGGCCATGGCTACACCTTC.

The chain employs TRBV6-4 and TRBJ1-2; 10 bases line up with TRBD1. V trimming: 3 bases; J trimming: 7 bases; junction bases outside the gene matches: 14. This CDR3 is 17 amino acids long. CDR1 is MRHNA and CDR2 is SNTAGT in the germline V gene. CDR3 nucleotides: TGTGCCAGCAGTGAATTCGGGGACAGGGGAATAATGAGTGGCTACACCTTC. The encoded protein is CASSEFGDRGIMSGYTF.